What follows are 30 T cell receptor beta chains derived from one specimen sequenced in a study of technical replicates of blood from a few donors. Using immunoSEQ multiplex PCR, the repertoire was profiled, and TCRdb retains in-frame clones only, with some absent. The table lists about 82,000 clones, 96% of them singletons. The sample was T cells isolated from PBMCs. The receptor set was obtained from a human donor in good health.

The chain is built from TRBV19 and TRBJ1-5; 10 nucleotides align to TRBD1. V was clipped by 0 bases and J by 5 bases; unmatched bases: 1. This CDR3 region has 15 residues. Germline CDR1 reads LNHDA; CDR2 reads SQIVND (reference sequence). CDR3 sequence: CASSIEGQGDQPQHF. In nucleotides, the CDR3 is TGTGCCAGTAGTATAGAAGGACAGGGGGATCAGCCCCAGCATTTT.

V usage is TRBV6-5 and J usage is TRBJ2-7; no firm D call. V gave up 2 bases and J gave up 7 bases, with 18 bases separating them. From germline, CDR1 is MNHEY and CDR2 SVGAGI. CDR3 size: 15 residues. The CDR3 coding sequence is TGTGCCAGCAGTTACCCCCACCACGGGTTGTTAGAGCAGTACTTC. It specifies CASSYPHHGLLEQYF.

The chain combines TRBV6-5 with TRBJ2-5, with 12 bases lining up with TRBD2. V gave up 9 bases and J gave up 5 bases; unmatched junction bases: 7. Germline V gene lookup returns CDR1 MNHEY and CDR2 SVGAGI. This CDR3 contains 14 residues. CDR3 in amino acids: CASGLAGFHETQYF. DNA of the CDR3: TGTGCCAGTGGACTAGCGGGATTTCACGAGACCCAGTACTTC.

The gene calls are TRBV7-3 and TRBJ2-7; 11 bases match TRBD2. The junction had 9 bases not matched to a gene; V was cut back by 5 bases and J by 3 bases. Per the germline V gene, CDR1 is SGHTA and CDR2 is FQGTGA. This CDR3 has 16 residues. The CDR3 DNA reads TGTGCCAGCAGCCCAGGGACTAGCGGAGCCATCTACGAGCAGTACTTC. Translated: CASSPGTSGAIYEQYF.

The chain joins TRBV25-1 to TRBJ2-7, with D possibly TRBD2 on 5 matching bases. The V end lost 2 bases, the J end lost 4 bases, and 18 bases lay between the germline ends. The germline gives CDR1 MGHDK, CDR2 SYGVNS. This CDR3 contains 16 residues. The CDR3 region has the DNA TGTGCCAGCAGTGAACTTGTACGAGAGAGGGAGTACGAGCAGTACTTC. Residues: CASSELVREREYEQYF.

The chain carries TRBV9 and TRBJ1-1; D may be TRBD1 (5 bases). Germline V gene data show CDR1 as SGDLS and CDR2 as YYNGEE. Trimming left V 4 bases short and J 11 bases short, with 15 bases between. The CDR3 is made up of 12 amino acids. The DNA for the CDR3 is TGTGCCAGCAGCAAAGGGGAAAGAGTCGCTTTCTTT. It translates to CASSKGERVAFF.

This rearrangement joins TRBV30 to TRBJ1-4; the D gene is possibly TRBD1 (5 bases). Germline CDR1 is GTSNPN and CDR2 is SVGIG (reference sequence). The V end was cut by 2 bases, the J end by 6 bases, with 13 bases between. This CDR3 comprises 14 residues. CDR3 DNA sequence: TGTGCCTGGAGTTACGGGGGGAATGATGAAAAACTGTTTTTT. The encoded protein is CAWSYGGNDEKLFF.

V usage is TRBV28 and J usage is TRBJ2-7, with 8 positions matching TRBD2. The CDR3 covers 15 residues. After removal of 3 bases from V and 2 bases from J, the junction contained 6 bases not matched to a gene. From germline, CDR1 is MDHEN and CDR2 SYDVKM. CDR3 sequence (DNA): TGTGCCAGCAGTTTCCAAGCGGGAGTTCCCTACGAGCAGTACTTC. This gives the protein CASSFQAGVPYEQYF.

The V call is TRBV6-1, the J call TRBJ1-1, with unresolved D. The ends were cut back, 3 bases at V and 1 base at J, with 12 bases in the middle. The length of the CDR3 is 15 residues. From germline, CDR1 is MNHNS and CDR2 SASEGT. This chain's CDR3 is CASSEFGSGNTEAFF. In DNA, the CDR3 is TGTGCCAGCAGTGAGTTCGGTTCAGGGAACACTGAAGCTTTCTTT.

The CDR3 DNA reads TGTGCCAGCAGTCACGGACAGGACTATGGCTACACCTTC. It yields the protein CASSHGQDYGYTF. The V gene is TRBV27, the J gene TRBJ1-2, with TRBD1 matching over 7 bases. Germline-derived CDR1 and CDR2 are MNHEY and SMNVEV (reference sequence). V trimming: 5 bases; J trimming: 3 bases; junction bases outside the gene matches: 3. The CDR3 extends over 13 amino acids.

This chain connects TRBV5-1 to TRBJ2-2; a weak D match, TRBD2 (6 bases). Germline assignment: CDR1 SGHRS and CDR2 YFSETQ. Trimming took 8 bases from V and 5 from J, leaving 16 bases between them. The CDR3 loop spans 14 amino acids. The CDR3 loop reads CASRPGSQTGELFF. CDR3 sequence (DNA): TGCGCCAGTCGCCCCGGGAGCCAAACCGGGGAGCTGTTTTTT.

This chain joins TRBV6-6 and TRBJ1-1, with TRBD1 identical over 9 bases. The V gene's germline CDR1 is MNHNY and CDR2 SVGAGI (reference sequence). Germline trimming cut 4 bases from V and 10 bases from J; bases unmatched to any gene: 13. The CDR3 runs 15 residues. DNA of the CDR3: TGTGCCAGCAGTTCCACCGACAGGGGGACTCTTGTAGCTTTCTTT. Residues: CASSSTDRGTLVAFF.

V is TRBV12-5 and J is TRBJ2-5; no clear D. V lost 5 bases and J 7 bases, leaving 20 bases between the germline ends. Germline-derived CDR1 and CDR2 are LGHNT and FRNRAP. CDR3 length: 15 residues. CDR3 protein: CASGDNFDQAGTQYF. CDR3 nucleotides: TGTGCTAGTGGTGACAACTTCGACCAGGCCGGGACCCAGTACTTC. Complete variable domain (other parts from reference TRBV12-5 and TRBJ2-5): DARVTQTPRHKVTEMGQEVTMRCQPILGHNTVFWYRQTMMQGLELLAYFRNRAPLDDSGMPKDRFSAEMPDATLATLKIQPSEPRDSAVYFCASGDNFDQAGTQYFGPGTRLLVL.

The chain couples TRBV19 to TRBJ1-1; no definite D call. The V gene's germline CDR1 is LNHDA and CDR2 SQIVND (reference sequence). The germline V and J ends were trimmed by 4 bases and 3 bases, with 15 bases remaining between them. The CDR3 covers 15 residues. In DNA form, the CDR3 reads TGTGCCAGTAGTACGAGACGACTACCTGACACTGAAGCTTTCTTT. Amino acids: CASSTRRLPDTEAFF. Together with reference TRBV19 and TRBJ1-1, the CDR3 gives the full variable domain: DGGITQSPKYLFRKEGQNVTLSCEQNLNHDAMYWYRQDPGQGLRLIYYSQIVNDFQKGDIAEGYSVSREKKESFPLTVTSAQKNPTAFYLCASSTRRLPDTEAFFGQGTRLTVV.

This clone came up a few times. The CDR3 region is CASSLWPNTEAFF. The CDR3 region has the DNA TGTGCCAGCAGTTTGTGGCCGAACACTGAAGCTTTCTTT. V usage is TRBV27 and J usage is TRBJ1-1, with D hard to call. The CDR3 sequence is 13 residues long. V was pared by 3 bases and J by 1 base, with 6 bases between. CDR1 and CDR2 from the germline V gene are MNHEY and SMNVEV (reference sequence).

The chain carries TRBV19 and TRBJ2-2; unclear D gene. The CDR3 spans 12 residues. Trimming took 3 bases from V and 7 from J, leaving 6 bases between them. Looked up from germline, CDR1 is LNHDA and CDR2 is SQIVND (reference sequence). The CDR3 sequence is CASSIQDGELFF. DNA for the CDR3: TGTGCCAGTAGTATTCAGGACGGGGAGCTGTTTTTT.

This clone was observed a single time. This chain uses TRBV27 with TRBJ2-7, with TRBD1 matching over 7 bases. The CDR3 extends over 12 amino acids. With V trimmed by 6 bases and J by 5 bases, 4 bases remained unmatched. Germline V gene lookup returns CDR1 MNHEY and CDR2 SMNVEV (reference sequence). DNA for the CDR3: TGTGCCAGCAGGGGACAGTCAGACGAGCAGTACTTC. Protein product: CASRGQSDEQYF.

This chain connects TRBV4-1 to TRBJ2-7; 12 nucleotides agree with TRBD2. V was pared by 2 bases and J by 1 base, with 12 bases of the junction left unmatched. The CDR3 sequence is 19 residues long. Germline V gene lookup returns CDR1 MGHRA and CDR2 YSYEKL. The CDR3 nucleotides are TGCGCCAGCAGCCAATTGTTGGCACTACTAGCGGGAGGATCCTACGAGCAGTACTTC. This codes for CASSQLLALLAGGSYEQYF.

This clone appeared a single time. The chain joins TRBV4-3 to TRBJ2-2; TRBD2 agrees at 8 bases. The CDR3 spans 17 residues. The V gene end was trimmed by 0 bases and the J gene end by 7 bases; junction bases not matched to a gene: 10. Germline values: CDR1 LGHNA, CDR2 YSLEER. The DNA for the CDR3 is TGCGCCAGCAGCCAAGATATGGGTAGCGGGACTATCGGGGAGCTGTTTTTT. It encodes CASSQDMGSGTIGELFF.

This chain links TRBV28 with TRBJ2-2; 8 nucleotides agree with TRBD1. The germline V gene has CDR1 MDHEN and CDR2 SYDVKM. V gave up 8 bases and J gave up 3 bases; unmatched junction bases: 5. The CDR3 totals 14 residues. The CDR3 reads CASLQGVYTGELFF. CDR3 in DNA: TGTGCCAGCTTACAGGGGGTGTACACCGGGGAGCTGTTTTTT.

The chain carries TRBV11-3 and TRBJ2-5, with D perhaps TRBD1 (5 bases). V was clipped by 0 bases and J by 0 bases, with 8 bases between them. There are 15 residues in the CDR3. Looked up from germline, CDR1 is SGHNT and CDR2 is YENEEA. The CDR3: CASSLDSGYQETQYF. CDR3 coding DNA: TGTGCCAGCAGCTTAGATTCAGGGTACCAAGAGACCCAGTACTTC. The full variable domain, in which reference TRBV11-3 and TRBJ2-5 provide the parts outside the CDR3, is EAGVVQSPRYKIIEKKQPVAFWCNPISGHNTLYWYLQNLGQGPELLIRYENEEAVDDSQLPKDRFSAERLKGVDSTLKIQPAELGDSAVYLCASSLDSGYQETQYFGPGTRLLVL.

The chain has TRBV28 and TRBJ2-1, with 7 bases that match TRBD2. Germline V gene sequence: CDR1 MDHEN, CDR2 SYDVKM. This CDR3 spans 16 amino acids. V was clipped by 3 bases and J by 6 bases; unmatched bases: 11. This chain's CDR3 is CASSFPWTSSSNEQFF. The CDR3 coding sequence is TGTGCCAGCAGTTTCCCCTGGACTAGTTCGTCCAATGAGCAGTTCTTC.

The chain employs TRBV6-7 and TRBJ1-5; possibly TRBD1 for D (6 bases). TRBV6-7 is an open reading frame whose function is uncertain. The CDR3 totals 14 residues. The ends were cut back, 2 bases at V and 7 bases at J, with 12 bases in the middle. The CDR3 reads CASSYTSQGQPQHF. As DNA, the CDR3 is TGTGCCAGCAGTTACACGAGTCAGGGGCAGCCCCAGCATTTT.

V and J are TRBV19 and TRBJ1-5, with D maybe TRBD1 (5 bases). V was cut by 3 bases and J by 0 bases, with 15 bases left in between. Germline V lookup: CDR1 LNHDA, CDR2 SQIVND (reference sequence). The CDR3 length is 17 residues. The CDR3 region is CASSIAGVGYSNQPQHF. The CDR3 DNA sequence: TGTGCCAGTAGTATTGCGGGGGTGGGGTATAGCAATCAGCCCCAGCATTTT.

With regard to this clone: The sample has other DNA sequences that encode this CDR3 too. The chain is built from TRBV6-5 and TRBJ2-7, with D maybe TRBD1 (6 bases). CDR3 length: 15 residues. V lost 6 bases, J lost 5 bases, and 20 bases lay in between. The V gene's germline CDR1 is MNHEY and CDR2 SVGAGI. The CDR3 DNA reads as TGTGCCAGCAGCCCCAACCGTGATAGGGGGAACGAGCAGTACTTC. Residues: CASSPNRDRGNEQYF.

The chain employs TRBV5-1 and TRBJ2-6, with 8 positions matching TRBD1. Losses at the gene ends were 5 bases for V and 1 base for J; bases not matched to a gene: 8. CDR3 length: 17 residues. Germline V gene lookup returns CDR1 SGHRS and CDR2 YFSETQ. CDR3 DNA sequence: TGCGCCAGCAGGAGGGACAGGCGAGAGTCTGGGGCCAACGTCCTGACTTTC. Its translation is CASRRDRRESGANVLTF.

The rearrangement uses TRBV5-4 and TRBJ2-7, with 12 nucleotides matching TRBD1. CDR1 SGHNT and CDR2 YYREEE come from the germline V gene (reference sequence). The length of the CDR3 is 14 residues. With 3 bases clipped from V and 7 bases from J, the junction kept 5 bases outside the gene matches. The CDR3 loop is CASSWGQGAREQYF. Written as DNA, the CDR3 is TGTGCCAGCAGCTGGGGACAGGGGGCTCGGGAGCAGTACTTC.

The gene calls are TRBV7-9 and TRBJ2-2, with 7 bases fitting TRBD2. This CDR3 region has 15 residues. J was trimmed by 5 bases and V by 5 bases; bases with no gene match: 8. In germline, CDR1 is SEHNR, CDR2 FQNEAQ (reference sequence). The CDR3 here is CASSPSGISTGELFF. The DNA for the CDR3 is TGTGCCAGCAGCCCCAGCGGGATTAGTACCGGGGAGCTGTTTTTT.

The chain employs TRBV30 and TRBJ1-2, with a possible D match to TRBD1 (5 bases). Deletions cut 3 bases from V and 4 bases from J, with 9 bases between. CDR3 length: 12 residues. Germline V gene lookup returns CDR1 GTSNPN and CDR2 SVGIG (reference sequence). CDR3 nucleotide sequence: TGTGCCTGGAGCAAGGGGTCCTATGGCTACACCTTC. This translates into CAWSKGSYGYTF.

The chain recombines TRBV5-1 with TRBJ2-5, with 7 bases fitting TRBD1. Unmatched junction bases numbered 7, after V lost 4 bases and J lost 4 bases. The CDR3 has 14 amino acids. Per germline, CDR1 SGHRS and CDR2 YFSETQ. The DNA for the CDR3 is TGCGCCAGCAGCCGTGGACAGGACATAGAGACCCAGTACTTC. This translates into CASSRGQDIETQYF.